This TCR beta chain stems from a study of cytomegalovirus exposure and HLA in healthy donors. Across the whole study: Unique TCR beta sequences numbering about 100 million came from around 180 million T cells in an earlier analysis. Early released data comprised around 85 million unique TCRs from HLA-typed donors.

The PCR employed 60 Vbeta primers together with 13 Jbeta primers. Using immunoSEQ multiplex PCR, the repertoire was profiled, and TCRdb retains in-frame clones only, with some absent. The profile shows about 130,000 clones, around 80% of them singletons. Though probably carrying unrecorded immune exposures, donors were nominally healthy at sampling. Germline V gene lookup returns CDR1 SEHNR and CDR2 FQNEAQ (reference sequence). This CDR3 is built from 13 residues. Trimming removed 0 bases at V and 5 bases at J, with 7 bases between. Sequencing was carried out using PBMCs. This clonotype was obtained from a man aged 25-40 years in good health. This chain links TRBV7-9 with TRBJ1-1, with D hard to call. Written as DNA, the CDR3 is TGTGCCAGCAGCTTAGCGAGGATAACTGAAGCTTTCTTT. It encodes CASSLARITEAFF.